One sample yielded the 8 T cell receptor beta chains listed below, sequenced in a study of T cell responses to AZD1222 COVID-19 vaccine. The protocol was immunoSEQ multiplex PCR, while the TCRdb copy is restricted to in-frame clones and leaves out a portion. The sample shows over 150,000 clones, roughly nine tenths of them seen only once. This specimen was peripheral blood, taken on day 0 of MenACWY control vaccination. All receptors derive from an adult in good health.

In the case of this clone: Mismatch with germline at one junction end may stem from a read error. CDR3: CASRASFSEQCF. For the CDR3, the DNA is TGTGCCAGCAGGGCGAGTTTCAGCGAGCAGTGCTTC. V is TRBV3-1 (or the pseudogene TRBV3-2) and J is TRBJ2-7; D gene ambiguous. The CDR3 runs 12 residues. Germline V lookup: CDR1 LGHDT, CDR2 YNNKEL (reference sequence).

The CDR3 DNA follows: TGCGCCAGCAAGGACACCGGAAACACTGAAGCTTTCTTT. Residues: CASKDTGNTEAFF. The rearrangement links TRBV10-1 to TRBJ1-1, with a tentative D call TRBD1 (5 bases). V lost 7 bases and J lost 2, with 11 bases in between. This CDR3 is built from 13 residues. Germline V gene sequence: CDR1 WNHNN, CDR2 SYGVQD (reference sequence).

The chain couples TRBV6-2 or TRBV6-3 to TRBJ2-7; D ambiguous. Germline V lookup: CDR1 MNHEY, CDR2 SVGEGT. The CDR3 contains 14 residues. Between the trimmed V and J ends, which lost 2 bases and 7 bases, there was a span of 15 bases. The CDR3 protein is CASSYVEAFGEQYF. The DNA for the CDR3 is TGTGCCAGCAGTTACGTCGAGGCATTCGGGGAGCAGTACTTC.

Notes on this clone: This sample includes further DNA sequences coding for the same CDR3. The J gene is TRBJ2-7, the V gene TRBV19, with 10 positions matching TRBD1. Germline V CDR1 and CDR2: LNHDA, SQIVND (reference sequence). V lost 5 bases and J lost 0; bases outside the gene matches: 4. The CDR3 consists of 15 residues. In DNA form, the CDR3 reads TGTGCCAGTAGTGCACGGACAGGGGGCTCCTACGAGCAGTACTTC. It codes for CASSARTGGSYEQYF.

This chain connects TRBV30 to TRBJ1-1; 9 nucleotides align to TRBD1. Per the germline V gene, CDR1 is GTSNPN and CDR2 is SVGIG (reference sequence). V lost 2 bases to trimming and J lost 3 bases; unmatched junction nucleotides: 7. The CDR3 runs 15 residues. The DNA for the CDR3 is TGTGCCTGGAGTCCTTCACAGGGGGCGGACACTGAAGCTTTCTTT. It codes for CAWSPSQGADTEAFF.

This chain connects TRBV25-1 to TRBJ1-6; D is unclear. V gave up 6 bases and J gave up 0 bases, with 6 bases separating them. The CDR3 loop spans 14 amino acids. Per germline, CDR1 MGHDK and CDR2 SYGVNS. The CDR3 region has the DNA TGTGCCAGCAGCGCCAGCTCCTATAATTCACCCCTCCACTTT. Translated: CASSASSYNSPLHF.

The CDR3: CASSKIAQETQYF. The CDR3 DNA reads TGTGCCAGCAGTAAGATAGCTCAAGAGACCCAGTACTTC. The chain couples TRBV6-5 to TRBJ2-5; D gene uncertain. The CDR3 covers 13 residues. The germline CDR1 and CDR2 sequences are MNHEY and SVGAGI. V lost 5 bases and J 2 bases, leaving 9 bases between the germline ends.

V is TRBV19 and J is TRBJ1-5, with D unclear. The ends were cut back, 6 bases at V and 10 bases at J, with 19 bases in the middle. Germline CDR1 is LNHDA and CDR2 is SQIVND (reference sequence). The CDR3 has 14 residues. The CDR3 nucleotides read TGTGCCAGTAGCACAGCTCTGGCTAGAGGACCCCAGCATTTT. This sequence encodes CASSTALARGPQHF.